This passage covers 26 T cell receptor beta chains from one sample sequenced in a study of T-cell reconstitution after alpha-beta-depleted transplantation in children. TCRbeta library preparation incorporated unique molecular identifiers. A single record per CDR3 protein comes from TCRdb applying MiXCR to the PCR reads. The table lists 750,000 to 950,000 distinct CDR3 sequences, about 16% of them singletons. This specimen was PBMCs, mostly from graft donor cells, taken 360 days after TCRalphabeta/CD19-depleted stem cell transplant. Receptors were obtained from a male patient aged 5 to 17 who had a stem cell transplant for acute lymphoblastic leukemia, so the T cells may come from the graft donor.

The sample holds many counts of this clonotype. This sequence joins TRBV29-1 and TRBJ2-7; D uncertain. This CDR3 is 12 amino acids long. Trimming cost V 4 bases and J 2 bases, with 9 bases left between them. The germline V gene has CDR1 SQVTM and CDR2 ANQGSEA. The CDR3: CSVVQSTYEQYF. CDR3 DNA sequence: TGCAGCGTTGTGCAGTCAACCTACGAGCAGTACTTC.

In its sample, this clonotype was seen a few times. This rearrangement joins TRBV3-1 to TRBJ2-1; TRBD2 agrees at 15 bases. The CDR3 is 17 residues long. CDR1 and CDR2 from the germline V gene are LGHDT and YNNKEL (reference sequence). Germline trimming cut 4 bases from V and 9 bases from J; bases unmatched to any gene: 10. The CDR3 sequence: CASSLISGTSGRSEQFF. The CDR3 DNA reads as TGTGCCAGCAGCCTTATCTCCGGGACTAGCGGGAGGAGTGAGCAGTTCTTC.

This CDR3 is CASSATGTGETEAFF. The CDR3 nucleotides read TGTGCCAGCAGCGCGACCGGGACAGGGGAAACTGAAGCTTTCTTT. The V gene is TRBV9, the J gene TRBJ1-1; 10 positions agree with TRBD1. The CDR3 runs to 15 residues. J was trimmed by 5 bases and V by 3 bases; bases with no gene match: 7. CDR1 SGDLS and CDR2 YYNGEE come from the germline V gene.

This chain uses TRBV4-2 with TRBJ2-7; 7 bases match TRBD2. Trimming cost V 1 base and J 2 bases; bases outside gene matches: 8. This CDR3 contains 16 residues. Per germline, CDR1 LGHNA and CDR2 YNFKEQ. The CDR3 loop reads CASSQGGGMKTYEQYF. The CDR3 DNA reads TGTGCCAGCAGCCAAGGGGGGGGGATGAAAACCTACGAGCAGTACTTC.

The V call is TRBV5-1, the J call TRBJ2-5, with a weak D call TRBD1 (6 bases). Trimming took 2 bases from V and 3 from J, leaving 17 bases between them. The germline CDR1 and CDR2 sequences are SGHRS and YFSETQ. The CDR3 loop spans 16 amino acids. CDR3 amino acids: CASSLQGPPREETQYF. CDR3 nucleotide sequence: TGCGCCAGCAGCTTACAGGGCCCTCCACGCGAAGAGACCCAGTACTTC.

V and J are TRBV10-3 and TRBJ2-7; D remains unclear. Germline loops: CDR1 ENHRY, CDR2 SYGVKD. CDR3 size: 14 residues. The V end lost 5 bases, the J end lost 2 bases, and 13 bases lay between the germline ends. CDR3 nucleotide sequence: TGTGCCATCAGTCCCCGCACCGAGGCCTACGAGCAGTACTTC. Its translation is CAISPRTEAYEQYF.

This chain links TRBV3-1 with TRBJ2-5; D might be TRBD1 or TRBD2, each matching 5 bases. The CDR3 runs to 17 residues. The V and J ends lost 1 base and 0 bases respectively, with 15 bases between them. CDR1 is LGHDT and CDR2 is YNNKEL in the germline V gene (reference sequence). For the CDR3, the DNA is TGTGCCAGCAGCCAAGTTGGGGACGGAACGGACCAAGAGACCCAGTACTTC. Its protein product is CASSQVGDGTDQETQYF.

This clonotype was picked up many times. The chain links TRBV12-3 or TRBV12-4 to TRBJ2-3; 10 bases map to TRBD2. The CDR3 runs 15 residues. J was trimmed by 6 bases and V by 6 bases; bases with no gene match: 9. In nucleotides, the CDR3 is TGTGCCAGCAGCCCTCTAGCGGGAGTGTTCGATACGCAGTATTTT. Translated: CASSPLAGVFDTQYF.

The chain couples TRBV29-1 to TRBJ2-1; 8 bases align to TRBD2. The CDR3 consists of 11 residues. V gave up 5 bases and J gave up 8 bases; unmatched junction bases: 2. CDR1 and CDR2 from the germline V gene are SQVTM and ANQGSEA. The DNA for the CDR3 is TGCAGCGTTCGGGGGGGCGATGAGCAGTTCTTC. Protein sequence: CSVRGGDEQFF.

V usage is TRBV3-1 and J usage is TRBJ2-3, with D unresolved. V lost 3 bases and J 2 bases, leaving 15 bases between the germline ends. The CDR3 covers 16 residues. Germline V gene sequence: CDR1 LGHDT, CDR2 YNNKEL (reference sequence). CDR3 DNA sequence: TGTGCCAGCAGCCAGAATCTGGACCAGATCACAGATACGCAGTATTTT. Protein product: CASSQNLDQITDTQYF.

This clonotype was seen ten or more times. The gene calls are TRBV12-3 or TRBV12-4 and TRBJ2-1; a weak D match, TRBD2 (5 bases). The CDR3 is 14 residues long. V lost 3 bases, J lost 0 bases, and 6 bases lay in between. In DNA, the CDR3 is TGTGCCAGCAGTTTCGGGAACTCCTACAATGAGCAGTTCTTC. Protein sequence: CASSFGNSYNEQFF.

The chain recombines TRBV18 with TRBJ2-7, with D perhaps TRBD2 (6 bases). The CDR3 covers 15 residues. With 6 bases removed from V and 3 bases from J, the gap between germline ends came to 18 bases. Germline V gene sequence: CDR1 KGHSH, CDR2 LQKENI. The CDR3 DNA reads as TGTGCCAGCTCCCCCGTATTAGCGGTTGACTACGAGCAGTACTTC. It yields the protein CASSPVLAVDYEQYF.

This clonotype has only a few counts. The chain joins TRBV7-9 to TRBJ2-7, with a tentative D call TRBD2 (6 bases). This CDR3 is built from 15 residues. V was pared by 10 bases and J by 3 bases, with 22 bases between. The germline CDR1 and CDR2 sequences are SEHNR and FQNEAQ (reference sequence). The chain's CDR3 is CATTPGGQGGYEQYF. In DNA form, the CDR3 reads TGTGCCACCACGCCCGGAGGCCAGGGAGGCTACGAGCAGTACTTC.

This clonotype appeared many times. This chain uses TRBV6-5 with TRBJ2-2, with D perhaps matching TRBD2 (6 bases). CDR1 and CDR2 from the germline V gene are MNHEY and SVGAGI. The CDR3 has 18 amino acids. V lost 2 bases and J 0 bases, leaving 16 bases between the germline ends. Here the CDR3 DNA reads TGTGCCAGCAGTTACACGGCGGGGCTGAACGCGAACACCGGGGAGCTGTTTTTT. Its translation: CASSYTAGLNANTGELFF.

The rearrangement uses TRBV11-1 and TRBJ2-7, with TRBD2 identical over 7 bases. Germline V gives CDR1 SGHAT, CDR2 FQDESV (reference sequence). The CDR3 spans 20 residues. The ends lost 6 bases at V and 0 bases at J; junction bases unmatched: 23. DNA for the CDR3: TGTGCCAGCAGTCCCCGAGGCGGCTTAGCGAACCGCGGGGGCTCCTACGAGCAGTACTTC. It specifies CASSPRGGLANRGGSYEQYF.

This clonotype was observed at least ten times. The chain combines TRBV10-3 with TRBJ2-5, with D possibly TRBD2 on 6 matching bases. This CDR3 contains 13 residues. Germline CDR1 and CDR2: ENHRY and SYGVKD. The V gene lost 6 bases and the J gene lost 2 bases, with 10 bases spanning the gap. The CDR3 region is CAISAGLQETQYF. CDR3 bases: TGTGCCATCAGCGCGGGGCTACAAGAGACCCAGTACTTC.

This clonotype is a singleton in its sample. The chain couples TRBV18 to TRBJ2-1; TRBD2 matches 12 bases. The junction had 8 bases not matched to a gene; V was cut back by 3 bases and J by 8 bases. The germline V gene encodes CDR1 KGHSH and CDR2 LQKENI. The CDR3 is 16 amino acids. As DNA, the CDR3 is TGTGCCAGCTCACCCCGGACTAGCGGGACAGGGGATGAGCAGTTCTTC. Encoded protein: CASSPRTSGTGDEQFF.

V usage is TRBV6-5 and J usage is TRBJ2-7; a possible D gene is TRBD1 (6 bases). CDR3 length equals 16 residues. Germline V gene sequence: CDR1 MNHEY, CDR2 SVGAGI. Trimming removed 2 bases at V and 0 bases at J, with 14 bases between. CDR3 region: CASSYPGTTGSYEQYF. The CDR3, as DNA: TGTGCCAGCAGTTACCCCGGGACAACCGGCTCCTACGAGCAGTACTTC.

The genes are TRBV7-6 and TRBJ2-1, with D possibly being TRBD2 (6 bases). This CDR3 region has 18 residues. V lost 5 bases to trimming and J lost 9 bases, with 29 bases between them. Per germline, CDR1 SGHVS and CDR2 FNYEAQ. CDR3 region: CASSPRARRGMGSSEQFF. The CDR3 nucleotides are TGTGCCAGCAGCCCCAGGGCTAGGCGCGGGATGGGTTCCAGTGAGCAGTTCTTC.

This clonotype was found a few times. This chain links TRBV4-1 with TRBJ2-6, with no clear D. The CDR3 spans 18 residues. Trimming cost V 1 base and J 4 bases, with 17 bases left between them. The germline V gene encodes CDR1 MGHRA and CDR2 YSYEKL. The CDR3 loop reads CASSQAQLGAGGANVLTF. CDR3 DNA: TGCGCCAGCAGCCAAGCACAGCTTGGCGCCGGAGGGGCCAACGTCCTGACTTTC.

A word on this clonotype: The junction differs from germline at one of its ends, possibly a read error. J is TRBJ2-4 and V is TRBV2; D might be TRBD1 (5 bases). CDR3 length: 11 amino acids. Germline CDR1 SNHLY, CDR2 FYNNEI. CDR3 in amino acids: CASSVGTTGNF. The DNA for the CDR3 is TGTGCCAGCAGTGTGGGTACTACAGGTAACTTC. The complete variable domain, with remaining parts taken from reference TRBV2 and TRBJ2-4, reads EPEVTQTPSHQVTQMGQEVILRCVPISNHLYFYWYRQILGQKVEFLVSFYNNEISEKSEIFDDQFSVERPDGSNFTLKIRSTKLEDSAMYFCASSVGTTGNFGAGTRLSVL.

This chain uses TRBV6-6 with TRBJ2-2; weak D call: TRBD1 (5 bases). There are 13 residues in the CDR3. V was pared by 3 bases and J by 13 bases, with 15 bases between. Germline CDR1 and CDR2: MNHNY and SVGAGI (reference sequence). CDR3 sequence reads: CASSYKGQGWLFF. The CDR3 region has the DNA TGTGCCAGCAGTTATAAGGGGCAGGGTTGGCTGTTTTTT.

This clonotype occurred once. A much larger clone differs by one base, so this may be a read error. This chain links TRBV7-2 with TRBJ2-2, with 11 bases matching TRBD2. J lost 3 bases, V lost 4 bases, and 1 base had no gene match. Germline-derived CDR1 and CDR2 are SGHTA and FQGNSA. This CDR3 contains 15 residues. The DNA for the CDR3 is TGTGCCAGCAGCTGGGGACTAGCGGACACCGGGGAGCTGTTTTTT. Its translation: CASSWGLADTGELFF.

The rearrangement joins TRBV12-3 or TRBV12-4 to TRBJ2-7, with 7 nucleotides matching TRBD2. V trimming: 3 bases; J trimming: 5 bases; junction bases outside the gene matches: 7. This CDR3 is built from 14 residues. The CDR3 loop is CASSLGGSRDEQYF. CDR3 coding DNA: TGTGCCAGCAGTTTGGGAGGGTCCCGCGACGAGCAGTACTTC.

The rearrangement links TRBV5-5 to TRBJ2-5; D uncertain. The germline CDR1 and CDR2 sequences are SGHKS and YYEKEE (reference sequence). V was shortened by 3 bases and J by 3 bases, with 15 bases between the two germline ends. This CDR3 has 15 amino acids. Here the CDR3 reads CASSYPRDLKETQYF. CDR3 coding DNA: TGTGCCAGCAGCTACCCGAGAGACCTAAAAGAGACCCAGTACTTC.

This sequence joins TRBV5-6 and TRBJ1-3, with D perhaps matching TRBD1 (5 bases). Trimming removed 0 bases from V and 4 bases from J, with 17 bases in between. Germline V gene data show CDR1 as SGHDT and CDR2 as YYEEEE. The CDR3 length is 17 residues. CDR3 bases: TGTGCCAGCAGCTTGGATCTAGGACAAAGGGTCGGAAACACCATATATTTT. It translates to CASSLDLGQRVGNTIYF. The full variable domain, its missing parts supplied by reference TRBV5-6 and TRBJ1-3, is DAGVTQSPTHLIKTRGQQVTLRCSPKSGHDTVSWYQQALGQGPQFIFQYYEEEERQRGNFPDRFSGHQFPNYSSELNVNALLLGDSALYLCASSLDLGQRVGNTIYFGEGSWLTVV.